A selection of T cell receptor beta chains follows, all from one sample in a study of neurological immune-mediated disorders. TCRdb re-derived calls from the 5' RACE reads in MiXCR, one entry per CDR3 protein. Found here are around 67,000 distinct CDR3 sequences, roughly 5.5% of them singletons; the top ten hold about 7.4%. Sample: PBMCs. The receptors originated from a man aged 18 to 30 with multiple sclerosis. The CDR3 runs from the conserved cysteine through the conserved F or W. The D gene is left open where the match is weak. Clone size appears in some rows only: once, few, many, or a class for an expanded clone.

v_call	j_call	d_call	clone_size	cdr3_nt	cdr3_aa
TRBV7-8	TRBJ2-6	TRBD1	many	TGTGCCAGCAGCTTAAAGGTCAGGGACAGGGCTGGGGCCAACGTCCTGACTTTC	CASSLKVRDRAGANVLTF
TRBV6-1	TRBJ1-2	.	many	TGTGCCAGCAGTGAAAGGGGCCCCTGGGACGGCTACACCTTC	CASSERGPWDGYTF
TRBV20-1	TRBJ2-1	.	many	TGCAGTATACCCCGGGGGCATGAGCAGTTCTTC	CSIPRGHEQFF
TRBV29-1	TRBJ2-2	.	many	TGCAGCGCCCTCGCGGGGCCCGGGGAGCTGTTTTTT	CSALAGPGELFF
TRBV20-1	TRBJ2-2	TRBD2	many	TGCAGTGCTCCAAGGCTAGCGGGGGGGAACACCGGGGAGCTGTTTTTT	CSAPRLAGGNTGELFF
TRBV6-5	TRBJ1-2	.	many	TGTGCCAGCAGTTACGGGGAGGGGACCGATCCCTACACCTTC	CASSYGEGTDPYTF
TRBV5-1	TRBJ2-2	.	many	TGCGCCAGCAGGTACCCGCGGGACGGTACCGGGGAGCTGTTTTTT	CASRYPRDGTGELFF
TRBV6-2/TRBV6-3	TRBJ2-1	.	many	TGTGCCAGCAGCCCGGACGCCAGACTGTTCTTC	CASSPDARLFF
TRBV7-2	TRBJ2-7	TRBD2	many	TGTGCCAGCAGCTTCCAGCGGGAGGGCGAGCAGTACTTC	CASSFQREGEQYF
TRBV7-6	TRBJ2-2	.	many	TGTGCCAGCAGCTTAATGTCAGGGGGGACCGGGGAGCTGTTTTTT	CASSLMSGGTGELFF
TRBV20-1	TRBJ2-3	.	.	TGCAGTGCTTGGGTCGGTAGGTCCCACACAGATACGCAGTATTTT	CSAWVGRSHTDTQYF
TRBV28	TRBJ1-1	.	many	TGTGCCAGCAGTTATATCGACAGAGAAGCTTTCTTT	CASSYIDREAFF
TRBV20-1	TRBJ2-2	.	many	TGCAGTGCTACTCAGGGGGGGGTGAACACCGGGGAGCTGTTTTTT	CSATQGGVNTGELFF
TRBV29-1	TRBJ2-7	TRBD1	many	TGCAGCGTTGCCGGGGGACAGGGGACCACCTACGAGCAGTACTTC	CSVAGGQGTTYEQYF
TRBV5-1	TRBJ1-6	.	many	TGCGCCAGCAGCTTGAGCCGGGAACATAATTCACCCCTCCACTTT	CASSLSREHNSPLHF
TRBV5-1	TRBJ2-3	.	many	TGCGCCAGCAGCTTGGATTCGCTTAGCACAGATACGCAGTATTTT	CASSLDSLSTDTQYF
TRBV5-4	TRBJ2-2	.	many	TGTGCCAGCATCGGGGGCGGCACCGGGGAGCTGTTTTTT	CASIGGGTGELFF
TRBV6-1	TRBJ1-1	.	many	TGTGCCAGCAGTGAAGATAGGGCTGAAGCTTTCTTT	CASSEDRAEAFF
TRBV5-6	TRBJ2-7	.	many	TGTGCCAGCAGCTGGCTGGGCAGATCCTACGAGCAGTACTTC	CASSWLGRSYEQYF
TRBV5-5	TRBJ2-1	.	many	TGTGCCAGCAGCTTGACTCTCCGGGGGGAGCAGTTCTTC	CASSLTLRGEQFF
TRBV7-2	TRBJ2-7	TRBD1	many	TGTGCCAGCAGCGCCGGGACAGGGGGAGAGTACGAGCAGTACTTC	CASSAGTGGEYEQYF
TRBV7-2	TRBJ2-6	TRBD1	many	TGTGCCAGCAGCTTAGTCGGACAGGGGGGCCTTGCTGGGGCCAACGTCCTGACTTTC	CASSLVGQGGLAGANVLTF
TRBV7-2	TRBJ2-3	.	many	TGTGCCAGCAGCTTAGCTTCTGGCACAGATACGCAGTATTTT	CASSLASGTDTQYF
TRBV5-1	TRBJ1-2	.	many	TGCGCCAGCAGCCCCGGACACCCTCGGGGGGGGGGCTACACCTTC	CASSPGHPRGGGYTF
TRBV12-3/TRBV12-4	TRBJ1-1	.	many	TGTGCCAGCATACTACAGGGAAACACTGAAGCTTTCTTT	CASILQGNTEAFF
TRBV29-1	TRBJ2-3	.	.	TGCAGCGTTGGTGGGATCCCTAGGGTCGCTAGCACAGATACGCAGTATTTT	CSVGGIPRVASTDTQYF
TRBV5-1	TRBJ2-1	TRBD1	many	TGCGCCAGCAGCACCACAGGGGTAGCCTACAATGAGCAGTTCTTC	CASSTTGVAYNEQFF
TRBV20-1	TRBJ2-7	.	many	TGCAGTGCTGCTCTAGGGGCCTACGAGCAGTACTTC	CSAALGAYEQYF
TRBV7-3	TRBJ2-7	.	many	TGTGCCAGCAGCTTAGCACGCGACTACGAGCAGTACTTC	CASSLARDYEQYF
TRBV7-8	TRBJ1-5	.	few	TGTGCCAGCAGCTTAGCCAGCGGAAAGCTTGATCAGCCCCAGCATTTT	CASSLASGKLDQPQHF
TRBV20-1	TRBJ1-1	.	many	TGCAGTGCTAGAGATTCGAGGGGCGCAGGGTGGGCTTTCTTT	CSARDSRGAGWAFF
TRBV20-1	TRBJ2-2	.	many	TGCAGTGCTAGAGATCGTGCAGGCACCGGGGAGCTGTTTTTT	CSARDRAGTGELFF
TRBV20-1	TRBJ2-2	.	many	TGCAGTGCAATCAGGGTCCCCGGGGAGCTGTTTTTT	CSAIRVPGELFF
TRBV20-1	TRBJ2-1	TRBD2	many	TGCAGTGCGCCGGGACTAGCGGGAGGGAATTGGGATGAGCAGTTCTTC	CSAPGLAGGNWDEQFF
TRBV7-2	TRBJ2-1	TRBD2	many	TGTGCCAGCAGCTTAGCTCCCGGACTAGGGAATGAGCAGTTCTTC	CASSLAPGLGNEQFF
TRBV10-3	TRBJ2-3	TRBD1	many	TGTGCCATCAGTGCCGACAGGGTTTGGGATACGCAGTATTTT	CAISADRVWDTQYF
TRBV5-1	TRBJ2-7	.	many	TGCGCCAGCAGCTTGACCGGGAGTTCCCACGAGCAGTACTTC	CASSLTGSSHEQYF
TRBV29-1	TRBJ2-3	.	many	TGCAGCGGGATCCAAGCCACAGATACGCAGTATTTT	CSGIQATDTQYF
TRBV7-2	TRBJ1-1	TRBD1	many	TGTGCCAGCAGCTTAAGGACTCGGGACAGGGTATTGAACACTGAAGCTTTCTTT	CASSLRTRDRVLNTEAFF
TRBV28	TRBJ1-1	.	.	.	CASSLPRTGSSYEQYFGPGTEAFF
TRBV15	TRBJ2-3	.	many	TGTGCCACCAGCAGAGATGGCGGTACAGATACGCAGTATTTT	CATSRDGGTDTQYF
TRBV20-1	TRBJ1-1	.	many	TGCAGTGCCGACCCGGGACACATGAACACTGAAGCTTTCTTT	CSADPGHMNTEAFF
TRBV7-2	TRBJ2-7	.	few	TGTGCCAGCAGCTTATTCGGAACCTCAGAGCAGTACTTC	CASSLFGTSEQYF
TRBV7-9	TRBJ2-7	TRBD1	many	TGTGCCAGCAGCTTATCAACAGGGGACTACGAGCAGTACTTC	CASSLSTGDYEQYF
TRBV20-1	TRBJ2-3	TRBD2	many	TGCAGTGCCCTAGCGGGGGGGCCGGCAGATACGCAGTATTTT	CSALAGGPADTQYF
TRBV7-2	TRBJ1-2	.	many	TGTGCCAGCAGAGAAGGGGTAGACTATGGCTACACCTTC	CASREGVDYGYTF
TRBV5-1	TRBJ2-1	.	many	TGCGCCAGCAGCTTGGGGGAATTCTACTACAATGAGCAGTTCTTC	CASSLGEFYYNEQFF